This T cell receptor beta chain was observed in a study of blood T cell repertoires in COVID-19. Background on the study: The samples span acute and convalescent COVID-19 from the United States, Italy and Spain. T cells, B-cell-depleted T cells, or PBMCs supplied cDNA or gDNA.

Germline CDR1 LNHDA, CDR2 SQIVND (reference sequence). Trimming took off 5 bases at V and 0 bases at J, with 9 bases between the two ends. CDR3 size: 14 residues. Original processing notes: Reference gene primer amplification gave nucleated cell count estimates. TCRdb keeps only in-frame clones here, not all; method: immunoSEQ multiplex PCR. V and J calls and clone size follow that table, whereas D and trimming were derived from the DNA. Of about 220,000 clones in the sample, about three quarters were seen once. This receptor was obtained from a woman aged 65 to 85 with acute or convalescent COVID-19. The source material was peripheral blood. The rearrangement links TRBV19 to TRBJ2-3; no clear D. This chain's CDR3 is CASSFQKSTDTQYF. Here the CDR3 DNA reads TGTGCCAGTAGTTTTCAGAAAAGCACAGATACGCAGTATTTT.